Each of the 24 T cell receptor beta chains below was sequenced from the same sample in a study of shared clonotypes between healthy human individuals. Data came from immunoSEQ multiplex PCR; TCRdb stores just in-frame clones and leaves some out. This table holds about 1 million clones, around 74% found once. What was sequenced was memory CD4+ T cells sorted from blood. The subset denotes: CD45RA-negative fraction. These receptors came from a man between 18 and 29 years old in good health.

The chain carries TRBV6-5 and TRBJ2-5, with D possibly being TRBD1 (7 bases). V was clipped by 5 bases and J by 5 bases, with 15 bases between them. This CDR3 spans 14 amino acids. Looked up from germline, CDR1 is MNHEY and CDR2 is SVGAGI. The CDR3 DNA follows: TGTGCCAGCAGTCTAGGCAGGGGGAGGGAGACCCAGTACTTC. Translation: CASSLGRGRETQYF.

Here the CDR3 DNA reads TGCGCCAGCAGCCAACTGGGGACAGGGAATGAAAAACTGTTTTTT. Amino acids: CASSQLGTGNEKLFF. This rearrangement joins TRBV4-1 to TRBJ1-4, with TRBD1 identical over 9 bases. CDR1 is MGHRA, CDR2 YSYEKL, per germline. CDR3 length: 15 residues. The trim removed 2 bases at V and 5 bases at J, leaving 3 bases unmatched.

The chain recombines TRBV29-1 with TRBJ1-2, with 7 bases lining up with TRBD1. Germline V lookup: CDR1 SQVTM, CDR2 ANQGSEA. This CDR3 has 12 amino acids. The J segment lost 7 bases and the V segment lost 2 bases, leaving 4 bases of the junction unmatched. For the CDR3, the DNA is TGCAGCGTTGAACCCCAGGGGGTTGGCTACACCTTC. This translates into CSVEPQGVGYTF.

The rearrangement links TRBV5-4 to TRBJ2-1, with 8 bases identical to TRBD2. The CDR3 covers 17 residues. Germline CDR1 SGHNT, CDR2 YYREEE (reference sequence). J lost 4 bases, V lost 4 bases, and 13 bases had no gene match. The DNA for the CDR3 is TGTGCCAGCAGCCGGGAGGGCGGCGGGAGAGGGTACAATGAGCAGTTCTTC. Translation: CASSREGGGRGYNEQFF.

The rearrangement joins TRBV5-1 to TRBJ2-7, with 7 bases lining up with TRBD2. This CDR3 is 16 amino acids long. V was pared by 0 bases and J by 0 bases, with 6 bases of the junction left unmatched. Germline CDR1 reads SGHRS; CDR2 reads YFSETQ. The CDR3 protein is CASSLAGAGPSYEQYF. The CDR3 coding sequence is TGCGCCAGCAGCTTGGCCGGAGCGGGACCCTCCTACGAGCAGTACTTC.

V is TRBV4-1 and J is TRBJ1-4; TRBD1 is a possible D gene (5 bases). Per germline, CDR1 MGHRA and CDR2 YSYEKL. This CDR3 spans 13 amino acids. Trimming took 7 bases from V and 3 from J, leaving 9 bases between them. The CDR3 DNA sequence: TGCGCCAGCAATAGGGGTTCTAATGAAAAACTGTTTTTT. This translates into CASNRGSNEKLFF.

Comments on this clone: One end of the junction varies from germline; a read error may be responsible. This sequence joins TRBV30 and TRBJ2-7, with 7 bases lining up with TRBD2. Germline V gene data show CDR1 as GTSNPN and CDR2 as SVGIG (reference sequence). The CDR3 is 11 residues long. CDR3 protein: CAWTTAGEVRF. CDR3 nucleotides: TGTGCCTGGACTACGGCGGGGGAAGTTCGGTTC. Looking up the rest from reference TRBV30 and TRBJ2-7 gives the full variable domain: SQTIHQWPATLVQPVGSPLSLECTVEGTSNPNLYWYRQAAGRGLQLLFYSVGIGQISSEVPQNLSASRPQDRQFILSSKKLLLSDSGFYLCAWTTAGEVRFGPGTRLTVT.

The genes are TRBV5-4 and TRBJ2-2; D is undetermined. The length of the CDR3 is 16 residues. Germline CDR1 reads SGHNT; CDR2 reads YYREEE (reference sequence). Trimming removed 3 bases from V and 3 bases from J, with 15 bases in between. CDR3 protein: CASSSPALSYTGELFF. Here the CDR3 DNA reads TGTGCCAGCAGCTCTCCGGCGTTGTCGTACACCGGGGAGCTGTTTTTT.

The chain is built from TRBV4-1 and TRBJ2-2; D possibly corresponds to TRBD2 (7 bases). Germline V CDR1 and CDR2: MGHRA, YSYEKL. The germline V and J ends were trimmed by 3 bases and 4 bases, with 18 bases remaining between them. The CDR3 runs 17 residues. CDR3 region: CASSHLGSRGGTGELFF. The CDR3 DNA is TGCGCCAGCAGCCACCTTGGTTCTAGGGGGGGCACCGGGGAGCTGTTTTTT.

This chain connects TRBV18 to TRBJ2-3, with 7 bases identical to TRBD2. The length of the CDR3 is 16 residues. Trimming took 0 bases from V and 2 from J; bases not matched to a gene: 5. In germline, CDR1 is KGHSH, CDR2 LQKENI. CDR3: CASSPPRGGVTDTQYF. In DNA, the CDR3 is TGTGCCAGCTCACCACCTCGCGGGGGTGTCACAGATACGCAGTATTTT.

V gene TRBV7-9 combines with J gene TRBJ2-6, with TRBD1 matching 8 bases. J lost 0 bases, V lost 7 bases, and 5 bases had no gene match. The CDR3 has 16 amino acids. Germline values: CDR1 SEHNR, CDR2 FQNEAQ (reference sequence). CDR3 in DNA: TGTGCCAGCACGACAGGGGACCTCTCTGGGGCCAACGTCCTGACTTTC. This gives the protein CASTTGDLSGANVLTF. The variable domain in full, completed from reference TRBV7-9 and TRBJ2-6, reads DTGVSQNPRHKITKRGQNVTFRCDPISEHNRLYWYRQTLGQGPEFLTYFQNEAQLEKSRLLSDRFSAERPKGSFSTLEIQRTEQGDSAMYLCASTTGDLSGANVLTFGAGSRLTVL.

V gene TRBV28 combines with J gene TRBJ1-1; possible D gene TRBD1, 6 bases. This CDR3 comprises 15 residues. V was cut by 8 bases and J by 1 base, with 17 bases left in between. From germline, CDR1 is MDHEN and CDR2 SYDVKM. The CDR3 DNA reads TGTGCCAGCTTTAGGGGACAATTAGGGAACACTGAAGCTTTCTTT. Residues: CASFRGQLGNTEAFF. Together with reference TRBV28 and TRBJ1-1, the CDR3 gives the full variable domain: DVKVTQSSRYLVKRTGEKVFLECVQDMDHENMFWYRQDPGLGLRLIYFSYDVKMKEKGDIPEGYSVSREKKERFSLILESASTNQTSMYLCASFRGQLGNTEAFFGQGTRLTVV.

This clone was counted a few times. This chain connects TRBV5-1 to TRBJ2-3; TRBD2 aligns across 8 bases. The trim removed 4 bases at V and 4 bases at J, leaving 5 bases unmatched. In germline, CDR1 is SGHRS, CDR2 YFSETQ. This CDR3 has 14 residues. CDR3 residues: CASSPGREADTQYF. For the CDR3, the DNA is TGCGCCAGCAGCCCCGGGAGGGAGGCAGATACGCAGTATTTT. The whole variable domain, filled in from reference TRBV5-1 and TRBJ2-3, reads KAGVTQTPRYLIKTRGQQVTLSCSPISGHRSVSWYQQTPGQGLQFLFEYFSETQRNKGNFPGRFSGRQFSNSRSEMNVSTLELGDSALYLCASSPGREADTQYFGPGTRLTVL.

The rearrangement links TRBV10-1 to TRBJ2-2, with D perhaps TRBD1 or TRBD2 (5 bases each). The CDR3 has 14 residues. CDR1 and CDR2 from the germline V gene are WNHNN and SYGVQD (reference sequence). The V end lost 1 base, the J end lost 6 bases, and 9 bases lay between the germline ends. The CDR3 reads CASSELRGPGELFF. CDR3 nucleotides: TGCGCCAGCAGTGAGTTGAGGGGCCCCGGGGAGCTGTTTTTT.

This chain joins TRBV18 and TRBJ2-7; D call uncertain. CDR3 length equals 12 residues. Germline CDR1 KGHSH, CDR2 LQKENI. V lost 3 bases, J lost 5 bases, and 8 bases lay in between. This chain's CDR3 is CASSPPNDEQYF. CDR3 nucleotide sequence: TGTGCCAGCTCACCTCCAAATGACGAGCAGTACTTC.

As DNA, the CDR3 is TGCGCCAGCAGCCAAAGCCCCCAGCAGCGGGAGACCCAGTACTTC. It encodes CASSQSPQQRETQYF. The chain carries TRBV4-1 and TRBJ2-5, with a tentative D call TRBD2 (5 bases). The CDR3 is 15 residues long. From germline, CDR1 is MGHRA and CDR2 YSYEKL. Trimming removed 2 bases at V and 5 bases at J, with 15 bases between.

The chain couples TRBV4-1 to TRBJ2-7; perhaps TRBD1 as D (6 bases). V lost 0 bases and J lost 6, with 9 bases in between. Germline CDR1 reads MGHRA; CDR2 reads YSYEKL. This CDR3 has 13 amino acids. CDR3 bases: TGCGCCAGCAGCCAAGAGACAGGACTCGAGCAGTACTTC. As protein: CASSQETGLEQYF.

The gene calls are TRBV7-2 and TRBJ1-6; weak D call: TRBD1 (5 bases). Germline CDR1 SGHTA, CDR2 FQGNSA. The CDR3 extends over 17 amino acids. V gave up 5 bases and J gave up 10 bases, with 24 bases separating them. CDR3 region: CASSRITPGPGASPLHF. Here the CDR3 DNA reads TGTGCCAGCAGCCGAATAACCCCGGGACCAGGAGCCTCACCCCTCCACTTT.

In this sample, this clone turned up a few times. The genes are TRBV9 and TRBJ1-3; tentatively, D is TRBD1 (6 bases). This CDR3 is built from 16 residues. V lost 0 bases, J lost 0 bases, and 10 bases lay in between. Germline V CDR1 and CDR2: SGDLS, YYNGEE. This CDR3 is CASSVVGGHSGNTIYF. The CDR3 DNA reads as TGTGCCAGCAGCGTAGTGGGGGGGCACTCTGGAAACACCATATATTTT.

The V call is TRBV9, the J call TRBJ2-1; 12 positions match TRBD2. This CDR3 is built from 18 residues. Germline values: CDR1 SGDLS, CDR2 YYNGEE. The junction had 11 bases not matched to a gene; V was cut back by 0 bases and J by 7 bases. The CDR3 nucleotides read TGTGCCAGCAGCGTAGGGCCCAAACTAGCGGGAGGTCAGAATGAGCAGTTCTTC. Its translation: CASSVGPKLAGGQNEQFF.

The CDR3 sequence is CASGRGPGSYGYTF. DNA of the CDR3: TGTGCCAGCGGGCGGGGGCCGGGCAGCTATGGCTACACCTTC. The chain uses TRBV27 and TRBJ1-2; tentatively, D is TRBD1 (6 bases). Trimming took 8 bases from V and 4 from J, leaving 17 bases between them. The germline V gene encodes CDR1 MNHEY and CDR2 SMNVEV (reference sequence). The CDR3 covers 14 residues.

This clone was counted once. The chain has TRBV5-1 and TRBJ2-4; TRBD1 or TRBD2 may be the D gene (5 bases each). Trimming took 2 bases from V and 0 from J, leaving 18 bases between them. Germline V CDR1 and CDR2: SGHRS, YFSETQ. The CDR3 is made up of 18 amino acids. The CDR3 is CASSFATGRGLAKNIQYF. DNA of the CDR3: TGCGCCAGCAGCTTTGCTACAGGACGGGGCTTAGCCAAAAACATTCAGTACTTC.

This clone appeared many times. The chain uses TRBV7-2 and TRBJ2-7, with TRBD2 as a possible D gene (7 bases). V shed 0 bases and J shed 6 bases, with 9 bases lying between them. This CDR3 comprises 13 residues. CDR1 and CDR2 from the germline V gene are SGHTA and FQGNSA. As DNA, the CDR3 is TGTGCCAGCAGCTTAGCGGGGGGGCTCGAGCAGTACTTC. It yields the protein CASSLAGGLEQYF.

The chain uses TRBV19 and TRBJ1-1, with 7 positions matching TRBD1. After removal of 6 bases from V and 3 bases from J, the junction contained 13 bases not matched to a gene. Per the germline V gene, CDR1 is LNHDA and CDR2 is SQIVND (reference sequence). CDR3 size: 16 residues. In DNA, the CDR3 is TGTGCCAGTAGCCTGACAGGGTCTTCGGCGGACACTGAAGCTTTCTTT. Amino acid sequence: CASSLTGSSADTEAFF.